A single T cell receptor beta chain is shown here with its context. Its specificity is not known. V was pared by 4 bases and J by 7 bases, with 13 bases between. The CDR3 has 14 amino acids. Germline V gene data show CDR1 as LNHDA and CDR2 as SQIVND (reference sequence). This entry is derived from a study of PD-L1 blockade in urothelial cancer. Repertoires were generated with immunoSEQ multiplex PCR, while TCRdb's copy carries only in-frame clones and drops some. The sample carries under 130,000 clones, around 85% recorded once. Points from the study as a whole: Survival was better when pretreatment blood TCR clonality fell below the median.

Material: PBMCs, obtained around atezolizumab (anti-PD-L1) treatment. J is TRBJ1-4 and V is TRBV19; possibly TRBD1 for D (5 bases). This TCR derives from a man aged 50-59 years with urothelial cancer. The CDR3 region is CASSTTAGGEKLFF. For the CDR3, the DNA is TGTGCCAGTAGTACAACCGCGGGGGGTGAAAAACTGTTTTTT.